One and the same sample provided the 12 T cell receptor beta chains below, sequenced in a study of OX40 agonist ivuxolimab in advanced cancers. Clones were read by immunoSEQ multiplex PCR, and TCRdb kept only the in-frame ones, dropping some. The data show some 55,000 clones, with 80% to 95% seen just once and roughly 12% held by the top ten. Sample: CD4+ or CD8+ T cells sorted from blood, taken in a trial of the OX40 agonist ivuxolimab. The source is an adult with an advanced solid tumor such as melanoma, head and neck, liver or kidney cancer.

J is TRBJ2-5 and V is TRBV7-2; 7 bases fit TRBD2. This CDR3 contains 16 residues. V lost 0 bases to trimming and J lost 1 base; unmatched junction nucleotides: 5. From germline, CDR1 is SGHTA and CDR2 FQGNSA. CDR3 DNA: TGTGCCAGCAGCTTAGCGTCGTCTAGCGGCCAAGAGACCCAGTACTTC. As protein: CASSLASSSGQETQYF.

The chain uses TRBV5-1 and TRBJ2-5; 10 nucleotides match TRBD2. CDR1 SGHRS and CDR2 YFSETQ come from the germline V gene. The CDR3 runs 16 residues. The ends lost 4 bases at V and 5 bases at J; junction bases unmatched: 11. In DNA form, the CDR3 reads TGCGCCAGCAGCCCCGCACCAACTAGCGGGAAGGAGACCCAGTACTTC. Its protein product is CASSPAPTSGKETQYF.

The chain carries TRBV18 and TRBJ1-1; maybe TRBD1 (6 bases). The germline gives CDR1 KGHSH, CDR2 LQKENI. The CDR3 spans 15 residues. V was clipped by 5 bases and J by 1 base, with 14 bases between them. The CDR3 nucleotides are TGTGCCAGCTCATCGTCGCAGACAGGGAACACTGAAGCTTTCTTT. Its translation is CASSSSQTGNTEAFF.

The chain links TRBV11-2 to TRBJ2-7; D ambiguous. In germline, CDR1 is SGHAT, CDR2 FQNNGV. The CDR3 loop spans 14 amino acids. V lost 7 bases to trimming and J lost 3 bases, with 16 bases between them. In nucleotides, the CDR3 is TGTGCCAGCATCAAGTACGGCCACGGCTACGAGCAGTACTTC. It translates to CASIKYGHGYEQYF. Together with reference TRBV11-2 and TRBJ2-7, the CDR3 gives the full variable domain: EAGVAQSPRYKIIEKRQSVAFWCNPISGHATLYWYQQILGQGPKLLIQFQNNGVVDDSQLPKDRFSAERLKGVDSTLKIQPAKLEDSAVYLCASIKYGHGYEQYFGPGTRLTVT.

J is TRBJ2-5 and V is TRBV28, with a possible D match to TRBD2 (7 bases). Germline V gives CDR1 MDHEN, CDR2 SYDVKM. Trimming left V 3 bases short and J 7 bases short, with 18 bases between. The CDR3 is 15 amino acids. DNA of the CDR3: TGTGCCAGCAGTTTCCCGCAGAGGGGAGGGGGGACCCAGTACTTC. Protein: CASSFPQRGGGTQYF.

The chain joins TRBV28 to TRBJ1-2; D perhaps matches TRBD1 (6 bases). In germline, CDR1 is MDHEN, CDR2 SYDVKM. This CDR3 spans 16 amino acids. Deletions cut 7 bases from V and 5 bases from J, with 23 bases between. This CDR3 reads CASTPSDSLGIYGYTF. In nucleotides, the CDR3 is TGTGCCAGCACTCCCTCGGACAGCTTAGGCATATATGGCTACACCTTC.

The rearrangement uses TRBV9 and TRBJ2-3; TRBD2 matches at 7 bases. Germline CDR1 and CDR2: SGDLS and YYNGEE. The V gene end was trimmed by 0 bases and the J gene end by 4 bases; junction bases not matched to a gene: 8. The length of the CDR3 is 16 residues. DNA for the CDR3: TGTGCCAGCAGCGTAGGGGAGAGCGGGGCTGCAGATACGCAGTATTTT. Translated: CASSVGESGAADTQYF.

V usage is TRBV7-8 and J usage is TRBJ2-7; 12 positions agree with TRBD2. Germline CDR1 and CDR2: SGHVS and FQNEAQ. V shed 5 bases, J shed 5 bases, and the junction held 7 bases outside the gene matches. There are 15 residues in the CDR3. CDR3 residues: CASSLILAGGNEQYF. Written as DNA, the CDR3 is TGTGCCAGCAGCCTCATACTAGCGGGGGGTAACGAGCAGTACTTC.

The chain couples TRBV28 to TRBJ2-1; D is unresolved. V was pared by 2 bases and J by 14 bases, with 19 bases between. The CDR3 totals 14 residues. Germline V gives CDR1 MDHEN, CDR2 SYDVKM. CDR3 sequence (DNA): TGTGCCAGCAGTTTACCTGATAGTAGGTCCAGAAAGTTCTTC. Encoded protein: CASSLPDSRSRKFF.

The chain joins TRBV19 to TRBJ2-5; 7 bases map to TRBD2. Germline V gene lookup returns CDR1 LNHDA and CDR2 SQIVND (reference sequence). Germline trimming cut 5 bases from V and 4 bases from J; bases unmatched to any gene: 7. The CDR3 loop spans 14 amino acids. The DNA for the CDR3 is TGTGCCAGTAGTGCCAGAGGCGGGGGAGAGACCCAGTACTTC. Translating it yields CASSARGGGETQYF.

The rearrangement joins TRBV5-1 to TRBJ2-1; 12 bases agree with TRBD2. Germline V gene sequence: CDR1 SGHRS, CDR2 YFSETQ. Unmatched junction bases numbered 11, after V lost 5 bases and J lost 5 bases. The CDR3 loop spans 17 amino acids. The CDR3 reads CASRLTSGSALDNEQFF. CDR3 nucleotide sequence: TGCGCCAGCAGGCTGACTAGCGGGAGCGCCTTAGACAATGAGCAGTTCTTC. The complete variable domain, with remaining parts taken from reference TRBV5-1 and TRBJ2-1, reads KAGVTQTPRYLIKTRGQQVTLSCSPISGHRSVSWYQQTPGQGLQFLFEYFSETQRNKGNFPGRFSGRQFSNSRSEMNVSTLELGDSALYLCASRLTSGSALDNEQFFGPGTRLTVL.

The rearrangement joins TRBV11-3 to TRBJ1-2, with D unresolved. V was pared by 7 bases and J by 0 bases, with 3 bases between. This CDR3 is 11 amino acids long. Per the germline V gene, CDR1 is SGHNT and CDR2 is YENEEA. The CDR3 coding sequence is TGTGCCAGCACACCTAACTATGGCTACACCTTC. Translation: CASTPNYGYTF.